This paragraph reports one TCR beta chain. Its specific antigen is unknown. One base away there is no much larger clone; base qualities are not given. These data belong to a study of shared T cell receptors in the human thymus (dated by TCRdb to the early 2020s). Regarding the complete study: The study examined how self-reactive, shared T-cell receptor alpha chains are generated in the human thymus.

The library relied on the immunoSEQ multiplex PCR assay. TCRdb's version of the immuneACCESS table is confined to in-frame rearrangements and falls short of the full clone set. An unresolved V gene accounts for under half of the shortfall where checked; the remainder is of unknown origin. This sample gives hundreds of thousands of clones in total; more than 75% of them show up just once. The ten largest make up roughly 0.0097% of the sample. For this chain, trimming is 0 bases at the V end and 0 bases at the J end, and the number of junction bases without a gene match is 11. Its CDR3 holds 20 amino acids, cysteine through phenylalanine. Of all the DNA, just the CDR3 is kept, 60 bases in frame from base 1. The germline V gene encodes CDR1 LGHNA and CDR2 YNFKEQ. These same records also appear under a second study, on human thymus T cells. As noted in the second study: In Finland, the donors were immunologically healthy infants who were having open corrective cardiac surgery for congenital heart defects. Thymus tissue was collected as surgical resects that were removed during corrective cardiac surgery. Biased V and J gene segment usage appeared to be present in both thymic and peripheral blood repertoires. Highly overlapping thymic TCR repertoires among unrelated individuals were reported in the related research. The study used eight infant thymus samples plus four related peripheral blood samples to characterize TCR alpha and beta repertoires. Donor ages ranging from 7 to 244 days were recorded, and several male and a couple of female infants were included in the cohort. Thymocytes were released mechanically from tissue and stored at -70 °C as pellets of roughly 9-32 million cells. A QIAsymphony instrument was used to extract genomic DNA from frozen cell pellets. Using the immunoSEQ multiplex PCR assay, the TCRB and TCRAD loci were amplified from a standardized quantity of quality-controlled genomic DNA. Amplicons spanned the V(D)J region at a length sufficient to cover the CDR3 and identify V and J genes. Through the commercial immunoSEQ service, the amplicons were sequenced on an Illumina platform. Primer bias and sequencing errors were corrected using previously described methods, and TCRAD and TCRB definitions followed the IMGT database. Analysis of the repertoires was done with immunoSEQ Analyzer 3.0 and VDJTools and included basic statistics, V/J segment usage, diversity estimates, rarefaction and pairwise overlap. To estimate diversity, the Chao1, ChaoE, Efron-Thisted, Shannon and inverse Simpson indices were applied, and diversity was also estimated on datasets down-sampled to the smallest sample. Repertoire overlap was assessed by strict matching of CDR3 nucleotide sequence, V gene and J gene, and clustering was done by Jaccard-based multidimensional scaling. On average, thymus samples gave 750,000 to 1,000,000 unique TCRB clonotypes, whereas blood samples gave about 84,000.

The sequence derives from a boy younger than two with a congenital heart defect. Donor details come from another sample of the same person, matched by shared clones. The V and J segments used are TRBV4-2 and TRBJ2-1; 10 bases in the junction line up with TRBD2. The specimen sequenced was thymocytes. The sequenced DNA is TGTGCCAGCAGCCAAGATTTGGCTAGCGGGAGATCCCTCTCCTACAATGAGCAGTTCTTC. Its translation reads: CASSQDLASGRSLSYNEQFF.